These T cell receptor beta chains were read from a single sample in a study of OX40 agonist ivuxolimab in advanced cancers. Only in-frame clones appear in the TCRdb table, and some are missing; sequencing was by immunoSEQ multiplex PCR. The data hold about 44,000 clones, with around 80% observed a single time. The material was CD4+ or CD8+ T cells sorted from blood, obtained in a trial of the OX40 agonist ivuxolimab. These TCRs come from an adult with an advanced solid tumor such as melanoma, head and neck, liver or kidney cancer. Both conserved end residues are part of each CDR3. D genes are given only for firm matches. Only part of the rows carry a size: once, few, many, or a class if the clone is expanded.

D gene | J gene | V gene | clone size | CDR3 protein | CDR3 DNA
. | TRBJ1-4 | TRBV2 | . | CASSSATNEKLFF | TGTGCCAGCAGTTCAGCAACTAATGAAAAACTGTTTTTT
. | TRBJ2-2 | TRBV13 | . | CASSLSGGLNTGELFF | TGTGCCAGCAGCTTAAGTGGGGGGCTTAACACCGGGGAGCTGTTTTTT
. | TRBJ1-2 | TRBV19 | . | CASSVQGTDGYTF | TGTGCCAGTAGTGTTCAGGGTACTGATGGCTACACCTTC
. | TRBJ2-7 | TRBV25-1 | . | CASSAQAVARDEQYF | TGTGCCAGCAGTGCTCAAGCGGTAGCCCGCGACGAGCAGTACTTC
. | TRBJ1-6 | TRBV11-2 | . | CASSLGERYNSPLHF | TGTGCCAGCAGCTTAGGAGAACGCTATAATTCACCCCTCCACTTT
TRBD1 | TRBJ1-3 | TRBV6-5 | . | CASSYKTGAGNTIYF | TGTGCCAGCAGTTACAAGACAGGGGCTGGAAACACCATATATTTT
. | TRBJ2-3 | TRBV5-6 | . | CASSPPGTDTQYF | TGTGCCAGCAGCCCCCCCGGCACAGATACGCAGTATTTT
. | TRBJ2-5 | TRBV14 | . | CASSPLVTGEQYF | TGTGCCAGCAGCCCACTAGTTACCGGGGAGCAGTACTTC
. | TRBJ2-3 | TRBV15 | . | CATSRVSALEAGTDTQYF | TGTGCCACCAGCAGAGTAAGCGCTTTGGAAGCAGGCACAGATACGCAGTATTTT
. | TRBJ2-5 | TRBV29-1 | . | CSVAWTQETQYF | TGCAGCGTGGCGTGGACACAAGAGACCCAGTACTTC
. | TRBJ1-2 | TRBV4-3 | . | CASSQDMGYYGYTF | TGCGCCAGCAGCCAAGACATGGGCTACTATGGCTACACCTTC
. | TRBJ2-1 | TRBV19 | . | CASSIQRNEQFF | TGTGCCAGTAGTATCCAGCGGAATGAGCAGTTCTTC
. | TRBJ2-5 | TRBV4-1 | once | CASSQRIAMGETQYF | TGCGCCAGCAGCCAACGGATAGCGATGGGGGAGACCCAGTACTTC
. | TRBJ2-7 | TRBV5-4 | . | CASSRTDPDEQYF | TGTGCCAGCAGCCGAACAGACCCCGACGAGCAGTACTTC
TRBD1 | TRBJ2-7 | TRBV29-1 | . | CSVSGLTGGTDEQYF | TGCAGCGTTTCCGGATTGACAGGGGGCACCGACGAGCAGTACTTC
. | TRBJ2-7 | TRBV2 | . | CASSPDGPRSYEQYF | TGTGCCAGCAGCCCGGACGGCCCGAGATCTTACGAGCAGTACTTC
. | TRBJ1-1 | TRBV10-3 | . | CAISESIGENTEAFF | TGTGCCATCAGTGAGTCGATCGGGGAGAACACTGAAGCTTTCTTT